Listed below are T cell receptor beta chains from one sample, sequenced in a study of blood T cell repertoires in COVID-19. Here immunoSEQ multiplex PCR was the method, and the copy in TCRdb shows in-frame clones only, minus some. The sample holds roughly 30,000 clones, about 72% seen once. The sample consisted of peripheral blood. These TCRs come from a woman aged 55-69 years with acute or convalescent COVID-19. CDR3s include the opening cysteine and the closing phenylalanine or tryptophan. A D gene is named only where the DNA matches it firmly. Clone size is stated in some rows and not others, as once, few, many or a class when expanded.

>NA|TRBV6-2/TRBV6-3|NA|TRBJ2-5
CASSYSWEALGETQYF
TGTGCCAGCAGTTACTCTTGGGAGGCCCTCGGGGAGACCCAGTACTTC
>NA|TRBV19|TRBD1|TRBJ1-2
CASSGMGQGGGYTF
TGTGCCAGTAGTGGAATGGGACAGGGCGGAGGCTACACCTTC
>NA|TRBV11-2|NA|TRBJ2-2
CASSLTGGGELFF
TGTGCCAGCAGCTTGACAGGCGGGGGGGAGCTGTTTTTT
>once|TRBV4-1|TRBD1|TRBJ2-1
CASSQDPGGSRFF
TGCGCCAGCAGCCAAGATCCAGGGGGCTCTCGGTTCTTC
>NA|TRBV5-6|TRBD1|TRBJ2-7
CASSLEDRGGEQYF
TGTGCCAGCAGCTTGGAGGACAGGGGGGGCGAGCAGTACTTC
>NA|TRBV7-2|NA|TRBJ1-5
CASSFGEGRGNQPQHF
TGTGCCAGCAGCTTTGGGGAGGGGAGGGGGAATCAGCCCCAGCATTTT
>NA|TRBV24-1|NA|TRBJ2-5
CATSDTIRETQYF
TGTGCCACCAGTGACACGATTCGGGAGACCCAGTACTTC
>NA|TRBV10-3|NA|TRBJ2-7
CAISGRGFEDEQYF
TGTGCCATCAGTGGCAGGGGCTTTGAAGACGAGCAGTACTTC
>NA|TRBV6-5|TRBD1|TRBJ1-4
CASSPGAQGEKLFF
TGTGCCAGCAGCCCCGGGGCACAGGGGGAAAAACTGTTTTTT
>NA|TRBV7-9|NA|TRBJ1-6
CASSPAVGVSDSPLHF
TGTGCCAGCAGCCCCGCGGTCGGGGTTTCGGATTCACCCCTCCACTTT
>NA|TRBV27|TRBD1|TRBJ1-6
CASSLSTGSSYNSPLHF
TGTGCCAGCAGTCTCTCGACAGGGAGCTCCTATAATTCACCCCTCCACTTT
>NA|TRBV29-1|TRBD2|TRBJ2-1
CSVRGLAGAVNEQFF
TGCAGCGTAAGGGGACTAGCGGGGGCGGTCAATGAGCAGTTCTTC
>NA|TRBV29-1|NA|TRBJ2-3
CSVPQGASTDTQYF
TGCAGCGTTCCACAGGGAGCTAGCACAGATACGCAGTATTTT
>NA|TRBV18|NA|TRBJ1-1
CASSALGGTEAFF
TGTGCCAGCTCGGCCCTGGGAGGCACTGAAGCTTTCTTT
>NA|TRBV5-1|NA|TRBJ1-4
CASSLGEKNEKLFF
TGCGCCAGCAGCTTGGGCGAGAAGAATGAAAAACTGTTTTTT
>once|TRBV4-1|TRBD2|TRBJ2-3
CASSQDIGVAGSSDTQYF
TGCGCCAGCAGCCAAGATATCGGGGTAGCGGGGTCTAGTGATACGCAGTATTTT
>few|TRBV24-1|NA|TRBJ2-1
CATSDGGKQFF
TGTGCCACCAGTGATGGAGGTAAGCAGTTCTTC
>NA|TRBV19|NA|TRBJ1-5
CASSIAAGSNQPQHF
TGTGCCAGTAGTATAGCAGCAGGGAGCAATCAGCCCCAGCATTTT
>few|TRBV6-5|TRBD1|TRBJ1-2
CASSPTWTGNGYTF
TGTGCCAGCAGTCCCACCTGGACAGGGAATGGCTACACCTTC
>NA|TRBV15|TRBD1|TRBJ2-7
CATSRGQGFYEQYF
TGTGCCACCAGCAGAGGACAGGGGTTTTACGAGCAGTACTTC
>NA|TRBV5-1|TRBD1|TRBJ1-1
CASSEGQGSTEAFF
TGCGCCAGCAGCGAAGGACAGGGGAGCACTGAAGCTTTCTTT
>NA|TRBV11-2|TRBD2|TRBJ2-7
CASSLGLAGYEQYF
TGTGCCAGCAGCCTGGGACTAGCGGGCTACGAGCAGTACTTC
>NA|TRBV7-8|TRBD1|TRBJ2-1
CASSLSGTGLSNEQFF
TGTGCCAGCAGCTTATCCGGGACAGGGCTCAGCAATGAGCAGTTCTTC